The 19 T cell receptor beta chains below all came from one sample that was sequenced in a study of vaccination and CD4 T cells after COVID-19. This sample's treatment: 10-day PBMC culture with coronavirus spike peptide pools or control peptides (ViraFEST assay). Sequence data for DNA of cultured CD4+ T cells were generated by the Oncomine TCR Beta short-read assay. TCRdb re-called the PCR reads through MiXCR, storing one row per CDR3 protein. The data contain fewer than 15,000 distinct CDR3 sequences, 75% to 85% of them singletons. Antigens for these TCRs are unknown. Sequenced sample: CD4+ T cells from blood, cultured in vitro. These TCRs come from a human donor who had recovered from COVID-19.

The chain has TRBV6-1 and TRBJ2-7; 11 bases are shared with TRBD1. The CDR3 is made up of 15 amino acids. J lost 0 bases, V lost 5 bases, and 3 bases had no gene match. Germline CDR1 is MNHNS and CDR2 is SASEGT. CDR3 sequence: CASSQGTGGSYEQYF. The CDR3, as DNA: TGTGCCAGCAGTCAGGGGACAGGGGGCTCCTACGAGCAGTACTTC.

The chain carries TRBV11-2 and TRBJ1-2; D possibly corresponds to TRBD1 (6 bases). This CDR3 comprises 15 residues. V lost 5 bases to trimming and J lost 3 bases, with 16 bases between them. Germline CDR1 reads SGHAT; CDR2 reads FQNNGV. Here the CDR3 DNA reads TGTGCCAGCAGCAGTAGCGGGGGGCGCGACTATGGCTACACCTTC. Translation gives CASSSSGGRDYGYTF.

This chain uses TRBV29-1 with TRBJ1-2; weak D call: TRBD1 (5 bases). From germline, CDR1 is SQVTM and CDR2 ANQGSEA. The CDR3 contains 12 residues. V lost 8 bases and J lost 7, with 17 bases in between. CDR3 DNA sequence: TGCAGCACACGGATGGGGCCTCGTGGCTACACCTTC. Its translation: CSTRMGPRGYTF.

The rearrangement links TRBV6-2 or TRBV6-3 to TRBJ2-4; maybe TRBD1 (5 bases). This CDR3 contains 13 residues. Per the germline V gene, CDR1 is MNHEY and CDR2 is SVGEGT. With 4 bases removed from V and 6 bases from J, the gap between germline ends came to 10 bases. The CDR3 DNA follows: TGTGCCAGCAGTTCAGGACACGGAAACATTCAGTACTTC. Protein product: CASSSGHGNIQYF.

The chain links TRBV4-2 to TRBJ2-6, with D hard to call. CDR1 is LGHNA and CDR2 is YNFKEQ in the germline V gene. This CDR3 region has 16 residues. Trimming cost V 0 bases and J 0 bases, with 6 bases left between them. CDR3 amino acids: CASSQEANSGANVLTF. DNA of the CDR3: TGTGCCAGCAGCCAAGAAGCAAACTCTGGGGCCAACGTCCTGACTTTC.

The chain has TRBV20-1 and TRBJ1-1; TRBD1 aligns across 10 bases. CDR1 is DFQATT and CDR2 is SNEGSKA in the germline V gene (reference sequence). V was pared by 4 bases and J by 0 bases, with 8 bases of the junction left unmatched. This CDR3 spans 16 amino acids. The CDR3 DNA is TGCAGTGCTATCCCGACAGGGGGCTTAATGAACACTGAAGCTTTCTTT. This translates into CSAIPTGGLMNTEAFF.

The chain recombines TRBV6-5 with TRBJ1-2, with 7 bases aligning to TRBD1. V shed 2 bases and J 2 bases; nucleotides not matched to a gene: 11. Per the germline V gene, CDR1 is MNHEY and CDR2 is SVGAGI. The CDR3 is 17 residues long. In DNA, the CDR3 is TGTGCCAGCAGTTACGGCAGGGGGAAACTACGAAACTATGGCTACACCTTC. This codes for CASSYGRGKLRNYGYTF.

In nucleotides, the CDR3 is TGTGCCAGCAGCTTATACGGGACAGGGCATTTCTACGAGCAGTACTTC. This sequence encodes CASSLYGTGHFYEQYF. J is TRBJ2-7 and V is TRBV7-9; 9 bases align to TRBD1. With V trimmed by 2 bases and J by 3 bases, 8 bases remained unmatched. This CDR3 region has 16 residues. Germline V gene data show CDR1 as SEHNR and CDR2 as FQNEAQ (reference sequence).

The gene calls are TRBV21-1 and TRBJ2-5; the table's D call, TRBD2, has no DNA check behind it. TRBV21-1 is a listed pseudogene. This CDR3 has 16 amino acids. The CDR3 DNA follows: TGTGCCAGCAGCAAAGTGGAGGTACTAGCGGAAGAGACCCAGTACTTC. Translated, it gives CASSKVEVLAEETQYF.

The gene calls are TRBV18 and TRBJ1-1; 10 bases align to TRBD1. The CDR3 is 16 amino acids. V was pared by 4 bases and J by 4 bases, with 9 bases of the junction left unmatched. CDR1 and CDR2 (germline): KGHSH, LQKENI. The CDR3 protein is CASSQAGQGLGTEAFF. The CDR3 coding sequence is TGTGCCAGCTCACAAGCGGGACAGGGGTTGGGCACTGAAGCTTTCTTT.

This clonotype has more than one count but fewer than ten. The V call is TRBV20-1, the J call TRBJ2-5; D possibly matches TRBD1 or TRBD2 (6 bases each). The germline gives CDR1 DFQATT, CDR2 SNEGSKA (reference sequence). This CDR3 is built from 14 residues. Trimming took 0 bases from V and 7 from J, leaving 15 bases between them. This chain's CDR3 is CSAREGGTGGTQYF. Written as DNA, the CDR3 is TGCAGTGCTAGAGAGGGGGGCACCGGAGGGACCCAGTACTTC.

This clonotype was seen only once. The chain recombines TRBV6-2 or TRBV6-3 with TRBJ1-2; the D is unclear. V gave up 6 bases and J gave up 9 bases, with 20 bases separating them. The CDR3 spans 14 residues. Germline-derived CDR1 and CDR2 are MNHEY and SVGEGT. In nucleotides, the CDR3 is TGTGCCAGCAGGGACGGACGGTGGGTCCCCAGCTACACCTTC. Translated: CASRDGRWVPSYTF.

The chain has TRBV6-5 and TRBJ2-1, with TRBD2 as a possible D gene (5 bases). This CDR3 has 14 amino acids. Trimming shortened V by 2 bases and J by 7 bases, and 12 bases separated the two germline ends. Per the germline V gene, CDR1 is MNHEY and CDR2 is SVGAGI. The CDR3 DNA reads as TGTGCCAGCAGTTACGGGATCGGCGGGAATGAGCAGTTCTTC. Translation: CASSYGIGGNEQFF.

The gene calls are TRBV20-1 and TRBJ2-3, with 9 bases aligning to TRBD2. CDR1 is DFQATT and CDR2 is SNEGSKA in the germline V gene (reference sequence). The CDR3 is 17 residues long. The J segment lost 4 bases and the V segment lost 1 base, leaving 12 bases of the junction unmatched. Here the CDR3 reads CSARAGIGGRGSDTQYF. DNA for the CDR3: TGCAGTGCTAGAGCCGGTATCGGCGGGAGGGGCTCAGATACGCAGTATTTT.

The chain has TRBV20-1 and TRBJ2-7; D is unresolved. This CDR3 comprises 14 residues. V lost 3 bases and J lost 0, with 12 bases in between. Germline V gene sequence: CDR1 DFQATT, CDR2 SNEGSKA (reference sequence). The CDR3 is CSASLLAHSYEQYF. The CDR3 DNA follows: TGCAGTGCTAGCCTCCTGGCGCACTCCTACGAGCAGTACTTC.

This clonotype appeared a few times. The V and J genes are TRBV24-1 and TRBJ1-1, with D possibly being TRBD1 (6 bases). The CDR3 runs 15 residues. Germline V CDR1 and CDR2: KGHDR, SFDVKD. The V gene lost 4 bases and the J gene lost 1 base, with 12 bases spanning the gap. In DNA, the CDR3 is TGTGCCACCAGTGACCACAGGGTGGGGAACACTGAAGCTTTCTTT. Its translation is CATSDHRVGNTEAFF.

This sequence joins TRBV7-3 and TRBJ2-2; tentatively, D is TRBD1 or TRBD2 (5 bases each). CDR1 SGHTA and CDR2 FQGTGA come from the germline V gene. The CDR3 runs 15 residues. The V and J ends lost 5 bases and 4 bases respectively, with 14 bases between them. The CDR3 sequence: CASSPRTRGTGELFF. CDR3 nucleotide sequence: TGTGCCAGCAGCCCCCGGACACGGGGCACCGGGGAGCTGTTTTTT.

The chain recombines TRBV6-5 with TRBJ1-6; D ambiguous. CDR1 and CDR2 from the germline V gene are MNHEY and SVGAGI. The CDR3 totals 14 residues. Trimming stripped 4 bases from V and 8 bases from J, with 12 bases between. The chain's CDR3 is CASSSFLGDSPLHF. The CDR3 region has the DNA TGTGCCAGCAGTTCTTTCCTGGGAGATTCACCCCTCCACTTT.

The chain couples TRBV6-2 or TRBV6-3 to TRBJ1-2; 8 bases align to TRBD1. V shed 5 bases, J shed 3 bases, and the junction held 2 bases outside the gene matches. Germline CDR1 reads MNHEY; CDR2 reads SVGEGT. This CDR3 has 13 residues. The CDR3 nucleotides are TGTGCCAGCAGTCCGACAGGGGACTATGGCTACACCTTC. Translating it yields CASSPTGDYGYTF.